This TCR beta chain was sequenced during a study of CD8+CD57+ T cells in acquired aplastic anemia. Study summary: For CD4+ cells, healthy donors had an average of about 10 million reads. Study results and caveats: Controls did not differ significantly from patients in CD8+ Simpson's diversity.

Genomic DNA constituted the template upon which TCR beta VDJ and CDR3 profiling was performed. TCRdb itself ran the reads through MiXCR, one entry per CDR3 protein. The profile shows about 420,000 distinct CDR3 sequences, 55% to 75% of them singletons. This clonotype was seen repeatedly, ten times or more. The antigen remains undetermined. The CDR3 is 13 amino acids. The germline gives CDR1 LNHDA, CDR2 SQIVND (reference sequence). V lost 5 bases and J lost 7; bases outside the gene matches: 2. Input material: sorted CD4+, CD8+, or CD8+CD57+ T cells (not recorded which) from PBMCs. The source of this sequence is a human donor in good health, serving as a control. The chain recombines TRBV19 with TRBJ1-6, with 7 bases that match TRBD1. This chain's CDR3 is CASSPGGNSPLHF. The CDR3 nucleotides are TGTGCCAGTAGTCCAGGGGGGAATTCACCCCTCCACTTT. Full variable domain (outside the CDR3, taken from reference TRBV19 and TRBJ1-6): DGGITQSPKYLFRKEGQNVTLSCEQNLNHDAMYWYRQDPGQGLRLIYYSQIVNDFQKGDIAEGYSVSREKKESFPLTVTSAQKNPTAFYLCASSPGGNSPLHFGNGTRLTVT.